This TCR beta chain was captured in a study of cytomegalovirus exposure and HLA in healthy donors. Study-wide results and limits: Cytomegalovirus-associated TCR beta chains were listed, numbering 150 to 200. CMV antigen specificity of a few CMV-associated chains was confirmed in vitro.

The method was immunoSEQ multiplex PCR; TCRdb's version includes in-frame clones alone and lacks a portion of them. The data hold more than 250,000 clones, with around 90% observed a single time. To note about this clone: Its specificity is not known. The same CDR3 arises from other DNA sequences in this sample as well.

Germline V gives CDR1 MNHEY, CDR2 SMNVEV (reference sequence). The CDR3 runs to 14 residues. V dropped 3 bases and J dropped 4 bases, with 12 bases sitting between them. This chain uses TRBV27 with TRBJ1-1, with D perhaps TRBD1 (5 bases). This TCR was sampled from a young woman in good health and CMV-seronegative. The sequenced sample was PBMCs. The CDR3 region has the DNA TGTGCCAGCAGTTTCGGAACAGGAGGCACTGAAGCTTTCTTT. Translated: CASSFGTGGTEAFF.